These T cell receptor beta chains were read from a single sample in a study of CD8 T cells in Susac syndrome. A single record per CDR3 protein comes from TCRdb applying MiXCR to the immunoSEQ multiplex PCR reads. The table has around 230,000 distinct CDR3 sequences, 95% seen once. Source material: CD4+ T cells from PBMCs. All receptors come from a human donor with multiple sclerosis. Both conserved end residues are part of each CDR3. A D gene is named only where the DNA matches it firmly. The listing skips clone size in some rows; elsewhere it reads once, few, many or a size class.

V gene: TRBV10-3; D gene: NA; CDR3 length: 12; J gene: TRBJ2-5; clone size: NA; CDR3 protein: CAISESSETQYF; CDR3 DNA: TGTGCCATCAGTGAGTCGAGTGAGACCCAGTACTTC
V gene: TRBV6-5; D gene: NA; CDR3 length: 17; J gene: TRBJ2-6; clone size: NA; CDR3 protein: CASSYSGQGSGANVLTF; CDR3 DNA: TGTGCCAGCAGTTACTCGGGTCAGGGATCAGGGGCCAACGTCCTGACTTTC
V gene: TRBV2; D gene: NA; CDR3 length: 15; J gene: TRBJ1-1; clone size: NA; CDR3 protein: CASRYRSRMGTEAFF; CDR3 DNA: TGTGCCAGCAGATACAGGTCGAGGATGGGGACTGAAGCTTTCTTT
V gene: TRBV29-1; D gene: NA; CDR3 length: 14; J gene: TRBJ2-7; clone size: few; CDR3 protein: CSVGRTSSSYEQYF; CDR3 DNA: TGCAGCGTTGGTAGGACGTCGAGCTCCTACGAGCAGTACTTC
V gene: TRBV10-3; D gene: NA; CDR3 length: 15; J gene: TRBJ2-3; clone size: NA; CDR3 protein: CAISESRGPTDTQYF; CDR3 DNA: TGTGCCATCAGTGAGTCCCGGGGGCCGACAGATACGCAGTATTTT
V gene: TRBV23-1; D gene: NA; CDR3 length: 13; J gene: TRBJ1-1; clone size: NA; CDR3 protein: CASSHQTLTEAFF; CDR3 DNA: TGCGCCAGCAGTCACCAGACGCTAACTGAAGCTTTCTTT
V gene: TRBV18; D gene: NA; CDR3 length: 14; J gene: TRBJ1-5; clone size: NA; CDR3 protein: CASSPDANNQPQHF; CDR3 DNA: TGTGCCAGCTCACCAGACGCCAACAATCAGCCCCAGCATTTT
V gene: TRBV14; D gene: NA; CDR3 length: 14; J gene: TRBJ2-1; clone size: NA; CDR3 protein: CASSTQISYNEQFF; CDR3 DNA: TGTGCCAGCAGCACACAAATCTCCTACAATGAGCAGTTCTTC
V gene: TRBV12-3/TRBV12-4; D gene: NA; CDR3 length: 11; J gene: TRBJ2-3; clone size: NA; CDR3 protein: CASSLINTQYF; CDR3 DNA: TGTGCCAGCAGTTTGATAAATACGCAGTATTTT
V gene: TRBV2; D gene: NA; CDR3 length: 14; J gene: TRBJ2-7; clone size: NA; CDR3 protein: CASSSGNNVVEQYF; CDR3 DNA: TGTGCCAGCAGCTCCGGGAACAACGTGGTGGAGCAGTACTTC